These 24 T cell receptor beta chains were sequenced from one sample in a study of shared clonotypes between healthy human individuals. Profiled with immunoSEQ multiplex PCR; TCRdb holds only in-frame clones, not every one. Of fewer than 550,000 clones listed, over 60% are singletons. Sequencing was performed on PBMCs. All receptors come from a woman between 40 and 55 years old in good health. Some clones in this sample may be carry-over from other donors' samples.

This chain links TRBV4-1 with TRBJ2-2; tentatively, D is TRBD1 (5 bases). Germline V gives CDR1 MGHRA, CDR2 YSYEKL. Between the trimmed V and J ends, which lost 6 bases and 1 base, there was a span of 12 bases. This CDR3 region has 15 residues. The chain's CDR3 is CASRRTLLNTGELFF. The CDR3 DNA sequence: TGCGCCAGCAGACGGACACTCTTGAACACCGGGGAGCTGTTTTTT.

This clone came up a few times. The J gene is TRBJ2-3, the V gene TRBV6-5; tentatively, D is TRBD1 (5 bases). CDR1 MNHEY and CDR2 SVGAGI come from the germline V gene. The V gene lost 6 bases and the J gene lost 3 bases, with 16 bases spanning the gap. The CDR3 has 15 amino acids. The chain's CDR3 is CASSPLTVRTDTQYF. DNA of the CDR3: TGTGCCAGCAGCCCCTTGACAGTTCGGACAGATACGCAGTATTTT.

V is TRBV27 and J is TRBJ2-7, with D perhaps matching TRBD1 (6 bases). Germline V gene data show CDR1 as MNHEY and CDR2 as SMNVEV (reference sequence). V dropped 6 bases and J dropped 2 bases, with 14 bases sitting between them. The CDR3 spans 14 residues. CDR3 region: CASSGARGAYEQYF. CDR3 in DNA: TGTGCCAGCAGCGGTGCCAGGGGAGCCTACGAGCAGTACTTC.

The V and J genes are TRBV15 and TRBJ1-5; D perhaps matches TRBD1 (6 bases). Germline lookup yields CDR1 LNHNV and CDR2 YYDKDF (reference sequence). With 1 base removed from V and 5 bases from J, the gap between germline ends came to 18 bases. This CDR3 is 17 amino acids long. CDR3 residues: CATSRGGWQGIDQPQHF. The DNA of the CDR3 is TGTGCCACCAGCAGAGGAGGGTGGCAGGGGATAGATCAGCCCCAGCATTTT.

The chain employs TRBV6-1 and TRBJ2-5, with D unresolved. Germline V lookup: CDR1 MNHNS, CDR2 SASEGT. There are 13 residues in the CDR3. Trimming shortened V by 5 bases and J by 2 bases, and 9 bases separated the two germline ends. CDR3 region: CASSLTAQETQYF. The DNA of the CDR3 is TGTGCCAGCAGTTTGACTGCGCAAGAGACCCAGTACTTC.

The chain joins TRBV18 to TRBJ2-5, with a tentative D call TRBD2 (5 bases). Germline values: CDR1 KGHSH, CDR2 LQKENI. Trimming cost V 6 bases and J 2 bases, with 13 bases left between them. The CDR3 is made up of 14 amino acids. CDR3 in amino acids: CASSWGVEQETQYF. CDR3 DNA sequence: TGTGCCAGCTCCTGGGGAGTAGAACAAGAGACCCAGTACTTC.

This chain links TRBV19 with TRBJ2-1; the match to TRBD2 covers 9 bases. Germline-derived CDR1 and CDR2 are LNHDA and SQIVND (reference sequence). V lost 7 bases, J lost 8 bases, and 18 bases stayed unmatched. The CDR3 runs to 17 residues. In DNA form, the CDR3 reads TGTGCCAGTAACATTGGCCGGGGACTAGCTTCGACGGATGAGCAGTTCTTC. This gives the protein CASNIGRGLASTDEQFF.

Concerning this clone itself: Other DNA variants within this sample encode the same CDR3. The V and J genes are TRBV28 and TRBJ1-5; weak D call: TRBD1 (5 bases). Trimming cost V 2 bases and J 6 bases, with 11 bases left between them. This CDR3 is 14 amino acids long. Germline loops: CDR1 MDHEN, CDR2 SYDVKM. CDR3: CASSLGQGGQPQHF. In nucleotides, the CDR3 is TGTGCCAGCAGTTTAGGGCAGGGTGGTCAGCCCCAGCATTTT.

Only one count was recorded for this clone. This chain connects TRBV2 to TRBJ2-4; TRBD2 agrees at 7 bases. V lost 6 bases to trimming and J lost 0 bases; unmatched junction nucleotides: 8. Germline loops: CDR1 SNHLY, CDR2 FYNNEI. CDR3 length: 16 amino acids. This CDR3 is CASRLAESLAKNIQYF. Here the CDR3 DNA reads TGTGCCAGCAGGCTAGCGGAAAGCTTAGCCAAAAACATTCAGTACTTC.

The chain has TRBV28 and TRBJ2-5; 8 bases are shared with TRBD1. V lost 7 bases, J lost 1 base, and 14 bases stayed unmatched. CDR3 size: 17 residues. Per the germline V gene, CDR1 is MDHEN and CDR2 is SYDVKM. The CDR3: CASTGGGFRLRQETQYF. For the CDR3, the DNA is TGTGCCAGCACAGGGGGCGGGTTTCGGCTGCGCCAAGAGACCCAGTACTTC.

The chain joins TRBV6-1 to TRBJ2-3; D gene ambiguous. The CDR3 contains 13 residues. With 3 bases removed from V and 3 bases from J, the gap between germline ends came to 7 bases. Germline CDR1 MNHNS, CDR2 SASEGT. CDR3 nucleotides: TGTGCCAGCAGTGAGCCCCCGACAGATACGCAGTATTTT. Its protein product is CASSEPPTDTQYF.

The rearrangement uses TRBV30 and TRBJ1-6, with 10 bases matching TRBD1. CDR1 is GTSNPN, CDR2 SVGIG, per germline (reference sequence). The junction had 2 bases not matched to a gene; V was cut back by 4 bases and J by 8 bases. The CDR3 consists of 13 residues. The CDR3 sequence: CAWNGQGDSPLHF. CDR3 coding DNA: TGTGCCTGGAACGGACAGGGGGATTCACCCCTCCACTTT.

The rearrangement uses TRBV5-1 and TRBJ2-1, with 9 bases fitting TRBD2. The germline gives CDR1 SGHRS, CDR2 YFSETQ. The CDR3 is 16 residues long. The trim removed 1 base at V and 8 bases at J, leaving 10 bases unmatched. CDR3 sequence reads: CASSLSPLAGVDEQFF. DNA of the CDR3: TGCGCCAGCAGCTTGTCCCCTTTAGCGGGAGTGGATGAGCAGTTCTTC.

This clone was seen more than once but under ten times. This chain joins TRBV6-6 and TRBJ2-5; tentative D call: TRBD1 (5 bases). The V end was cut by 0 bases, the J end by 5 bases, with 10 bases between. The V gene's germline CDR1 is MNHNY and CDR2 SVGAGI (reference sequence). The CDR3 runs 14 residues. In nucleotides, the CDR3 is TGTGCCAGCAGTTACTCTGCGACAGAGGAGACCCAGTACTTC. Translation: CASSYSATEETQYF.

The V and J genes are TRBV19 and TRBJ1-1, with 9 positions matching TRBD1. The V gene's germline CDR1 is LNHDA and CDR2 SQIVND (reference sequence). The ends lost 2 bases at V and 6 bases at J; junction bases unmatched: 7. The CDR3 has 15 amino acids. CDR3 in amino acids: CASSISRDRAPEAFF. CDR3 coding DNA: TGTGCCAGTAGTATATCCCGGGACAGGGCCCCTGAAGCTTTCTTT.

This clone was seen just once. The chain recombines TRBV4-1 with TRBJ2-5, with no clear D. Per the germline V gene, CDR1 is MGHRA and CDR2 is YSYEKL. CDR3 size: 15 residues. V lost 1 base and J lost 2, with 11 bases in between. This CDR3 reads CASSQGTHIQETQYF. The CDR3 nucleotides read TGCGCCAGCAGCCAAGGGACGCACATACAAGAGACCCAGTACTTC.

The chain links TRBV19 to TRBJ2-1; 9 nucleotides align to TRBD2. The CDR3 loop spans 14 amino acids. CDR1 is LNHDA, CDR2 SQIVND, per germline (reference sequence). Unmatched junction bases numbered 2, after V lost 5 bases and J lost 3 bases. CDR3 amino acids: CASSATSGYNEQFF. The DNA of the CDR3 is TGTGCCAGTAGTGCGACTAGCGGCTACAATGAGCAGTTCTTC.

With regard to this clone: At the DNA level, this CDR3 is encoded by other sequences in the same sample as well. The chain has TRBV27 and TRBJ1-2; D unclear. The germline gives CDR1 MNHEY, CDR2 SMNVEV (reference sequence). Trimming pared 2 bases from V and 2 bases from J, leaving 9 bases between. This CDR3 has 14 amino acids. The CDR3 bases are TGTGCCAGCAGTTTAGGACGGAACAACTATGGCTACACCTTC. Residues: CASSLGRNNYGYTF.

The chain links TRBV5-1 to TRBJ2-3; possible D gene TRBD1, 6 bases. This CDR3 has 14 amino acids. Germline assignment: CDR1 SGHRS and CDR2 YFSETQ. The V end was cut by 5 bases, the J end by 1 base, with 11 bases between. The DNA of the CDR3 is TGCGCCAGCAGTCAGGACAGCGGCACAGATACGCAGTATTTT. Its translation is CASSQDSGTDTQYF.

The J gene is TRBJ2-1, the V gene TRBV6-4; the D is unclear. Germline CDR1 and CDR2: MRHNA and SNTAGT. Trimming left V 0 bases short and J 4 bases short, with 10 bases between. CDR3 length equals 15 residues. CDR3 region: CASSDSESGYNEQFF. Written as DNA, the CDR3 is TGTGCCAGCAGTGACTCCGAGTCGGGTTACAATGAGCAGTTCTTC.

V and J are TRBV11-2 and TRBJ2-1; D unclear. CDR3 size: 15 residues. V lost 3 bases and J 3 bases, leaving 12 bases between the germline ends. CDR1 is SGHAT, CDR2 FQNNGV, per germline. This CDR3 is CASSFPTNSYNEQFF. CDR3 coding DNA: TGTGCCAGCAGCTTTCCCACCAACAGCTACAATGAGCAGTTCTTC.

V and J are TRBV7-2 and TRBJ2-1; D tentatively fits TRBD1 or TRBD2 (5 bases each). The CDR3 sequence is 13 residues long. Germline-derived CDR1 and CDR2 are SGHTA and FQGNSA. V lost 5 bases and J lost 9, with 14 bases in between. The CDR3 protein is CASSERGGFEQFF. CDR3 nucleotide sequence: TGTGCCAGCAGCGAACGGGGCGGCTTTGAGCAGTTCTTC. Variable domain in full (rest from reference TRBV7-2 and TRBJ2-1): GAGVSQSPSNKVTEKGKDVELRCDPISGHTALYWYRQSLGQGLEFLIYFQGNSAPDKSGLPSDRFSAERTGGSVSTLTIQRTQQEDSAVYLCASSERGGFEQFFGPGTRLTVL.

The chain has TRBV5-1 and TRBJ2-1, with a tentative D call TRBD2 (6 bases). Germline CDR1 is SGHRS and CDR2 is YFSETQ. The CDR3 consists of 15 residues. V lost 4 bases and J lost 7, with 18 bases in between. The chain's CDR3 is CASSQTRPGGNEQFF. The CDR3 DNA follows: TGCGCCAGCAGCCAGACACGCCCTGGGGGGAATGAGCAGTTCTTC. The variable domain in full, completed from reference TRBV5-1 and TRBJ2-1, reads KAGVTQTPRYLIKTRGQQVTLSCSPISGHRSVSWYQQTPGQGLQFLFEYFSETQRNKGNFPGRFSGRQFSNSRSEMNVSTLELGDSALYLCASSQTRPGGNEQFFGPGTRLTVL.

CDR3 nucleotide sequence: TGTGCCAGCAGCGTAACAGCGGCCCAAGAGACCCAGTACTTC. It yields the protein CASSVTAAQETQYF. The chain combines TRBV9 with TRBJ2-5; a possible D gene is TRBD2 (5 bases). The V gene lost 1 base and the J gene lost 1 base, with 8 bases spanning the gap. Germline lookup yields CDR1 SGDLS and CDR2 YYNGEE. This CDR3 has 14 amino acids.